This TCR beta chain comes out of a study of shared clonotypes between healthy human individuals (dated by TCRdb to 2020 to 2022). General notes on the study: Three men and two women, aged 18 to 49 years, made up the cohort. Per donor, three plates each were used for CD4 naive and CD4 memory, two for CD8 naive, and one for CD8 memory. To estimate repertoire size and how much clonotype sharing occurs between individuals, the study deeply sequenced the blood TCR repertoires of roughly 5 healthy adults. To increase sequencing depth and limit assay-specific biases, TCR repertoire library preparation and sequencing were carried out by different laboratories using diverse techniques. Leukapheresis yielded between about 0.9 and 10 billion PBMCs per donor.

Worth noting for this clone: Its antigen is unknown. Base-call qualities are not available, and no considerably larger clone is one nucleotide away.

CD8 naive samples were CD45RO-negative cells positively selected for CCR7, giving a CD45RA+CCR7+ population that excluded TemRA cells. The donors were healthy, HIV-negative adults with no recently reported acute infections or vaccinations. All donors were Caucasian adults living in Nashville, Tennessee, USA. Blood was obtained by leukapheresis, after which PBMCs were separated by Ficoll-Histopaque density gradient centrifugation and cryopreserved in liquid nitrogen vapor phase. Analytical flow cytometry was used to check the purity and quantity of every magnetically sorted T cell population. From each sorted fraction, genomic DNA was isolated and quantified by UV absorbance on a Nanodrop 2000c. From its cysteine to its phenylalanine, the CDR3 spans 12 amino acids. Only the CDR3 part of the read is kept: 36 bases, read in frame from the first base. The V and J ends are trimmed by 4 bases and 6 bases, leaving 9 bases between them. CDR1 and CDR2 are read off the germline V gene as MNHEY and SVGAGI.

Findings and caveats that apply to the study as a whole: Rarefaction of sorted-subset datasets indicated incomplete sequencing despite the large sequencing depth. Naive subsets generally had larger estimated clonotype richness than memory subsets. Compared with non-shared clonotypes, clonotypes shared by all four sorted-subset donors had higher generation probabilities. Based on pairwise subsampling, the degree of clonotype sharing among donors was expected to be affected by sequencing depth. Across a few donors, approximately 4.9% of naive CD4, roughly 3.3% of naive CD8, under 2.5% of memory CD4, and about 0.4% of memory CD8 clonotypes were shared. The genetic and exposure-history diversity represented was limited by the small number of donors. Only blood was sampled, and tissue TCR repertoires likely differ from those in blood.

Using the deep immunoSEQ assay, multiplex PCR amplified TCR CDR3 regions from genomic DNA. Extracted genomic DNA from each cell subset was distributed evenly across all wells of several immunoSEQ 96-well plates, and each plate was treated as a replicate. For sorted subsets, around 200 ng genomic DNA, equal to about 30,000 T cell genomes, was loaded into each replicate PCR. Purified libraries were measured with a Qubit 3.0 fluorometer, size-checked on a Bioanalyzer 2100, and measured again with the KAPA Library Quantification kit. Each immunoSEQ 96-well plate was sequenced on its own single-read 150-cycle Illumina NextSeq 550 flow cell. As for the original processing: Because the immunoSEQ output held only junctional sequences and lacked quality scores, the filtering could not match the filtering applied to full-length reads. Sequences were annotated with PyIR, a Python wrapper for IgBLAST v1.9, and V/J genes and CDR3 were assigned using IMGT germline references. Reads were removed for weak V/J assignments (E-value above 1e-6), missing CDR3, stop codons, out-of-frame junctions, or ambiguous translated residues. V3J clonotypes were defined as sequences sharing the same inferred V gene, J gene, and CDR3 amino acid sequence. Percentage overlap between repertoires was computed as shared unique clonotypes divided by the size of the smaller repertoire. Repertoire richness was assessed with RTK rarefaction, the Chao1 estimator, and Recon v2.1 estimates of unobserved clonotypes. Generation probabilities were computed with OLGA for all TCRbeta clonotypes obtained by the gDNA method from several donors. The table was pulled from immuneACCESS by TCRdb, which kept in-frame rearrangements only. Such tables lose some clones; where checked, under half of the loss comes from unresolved V genes, and the rest has no known cause. That table gives V, J and clone size, and the DNA gave D and trimming. Within this sample are roughly 550,000 clones, with just under 97% of them counted one time only. About 0.11% of the sample comes from the top ten.

The origin of this receptor is a woman under 40 in good health. This chain joins TRBV6-5 to TRBJ1-2; a weak D assignment points to TRBD1 (5 bases agree). The sample consisted of naive CD8+ T cells sorted from blood. The cell subset or site label on this specimen signifies: CD45RA+CCR7+. CDR3 protein: CASSSAGDGYTF. At the DNA level, the sequence is TGTGCCAGCAGTTCCGCGGGGGATGGCTACACCTTC.